The clone carrying this TCR beta chain turned up a few times. Its antigen is currently unknown. This record belongs to a study of response to subunit inactivated influenza vaccine. TCRdb processed the RT-PCR reads anew with MiXCR; each CDR3 protein has one entry. The repertoire consists of approximately 520,000 distinct CDR3 sequences, with 25% occurring once and the leading ten covering less than 2.5%. Germline V gene lookup returns CDR1 SGHVS and CDR2 FQNEAQ. The J segment lost 3 bases and the V segment lost 4 bases, leaving 9 bases of the junction unmatched. The CDR3 totals 15 residues. The study's findings and limits: A suggestion made by the authors is that each seasonal influenza vaccination recruits few new T cells.

The source material was CD4+ T cells sorted from PBMCs, sampled roughly 5 days after vaccination. The rearrangement joins TRBV7-8 to TRBJ2-7, with 7 bases aligning to TRBD2. This clonotype was sampled from a man in his fifties who received an inactivated influenza vaccine. This CDR3 is CASSYASTSFYEQYF. The DNA for the CDR3 is TGTGCCAGCAGCTACGCCTCGACTAGCTTCTACGAGCAGTACTTC.